What follows are 6 T cell receptor beta chains derived from one specimen sequenced in a study of blood T cell repertoires in COVID-19. Method: immunoSEQ multiplex PCR; TCRdb's copy keeps in-frame clones and lacks some. The sample has roughly 310,000 clones, roughly 90% seen once. Sequenced input: PBMCs or T cells enriched from blood (not recorded which). The receptor set was obtained from a man aged 60-69 years who had recovered from COVID-19.

V and J are TRBV30 and TRBJ1-5, with TRBD1 matching over 8 bases. Germline CDR1 and CDR2: GTSNPN and SVGIG (reference sequence). The V and J ends lost 4 bases and 3 bases, in that order; junction bases with no gene match: 2. This CDR3 spans 13 amino acids. This CDR3 reads CAWTTGANQPQHF. CDR3 nucleotides: TGTGCCTGGACGACAGGGGCCAATCAGCCCCAGCATTTT.

The rearrangement uses TRBV2 and TRBJ1-3; 8 bases are shared with TRBD1. Germline CDR1 reads SNHLY; CDR2 reads FYNNEI. The ends lost 4 bases at V and 4 bases at J; junction bases unmatched: 12. The CDR3 totals 17 residues. DNA of the CDR3: TGTGCCAGCAGTGTGGCCAGGGGGCTAACGAGAGGAAACACCATATATTTT. This gives the protein CASSVARGLTRGNTIYF.

This clone has a single count. The chain employs TRBV9 and TRBJ1-2, with D possibly matching TRBD1 (5 bases). Per germline, CDR1 SGDLS and CDR2 YYNGEE. The CDR3 runs to 13 residues. Trimming shortened V by 4 bases and J by 5 bases, and 12 bases separated the two germline ends. This CDR3 is CASSRTGNYGYTF. CDR3 bases: TGTGCCAGCAGCCGAACAGGAAATTATGGCTACACCTTC.

This clone was counted between two and nine times. The chain couples TRBV12-5 to TRBJ2-7; TRBD2 matches at 8 bases. The CDR3 spans 14 residues. The germline gives CDR1 LGHNT, CDR2 FRNRAP. CDR3 loop: CATGRGALPLEQYF. The DNA for the CDR3 is TGTGCGACCGGGCGGGGGGCTCTCCCCCTCGAGCAGTACTTC.

The chain links TRBV6-5 to TRBJ1-5; D uncertain. The CDR3 length is 14 residues. CDR1 and CDR2 (germline): MNHEY, SVGAGI. Deletions cut 5 bases from V and 7 bases from J, with 15 bases between. CDR3 nucleotides: TGTGCCAGCAGTAGAACTAGGGCCGGGCAGCCCCAGCATTTT. Translating it yields CASSRTRAGQPQHF.

V is TRBV3-1 (or the pseudogene TRBV3-2) and J is TRBJ1-3; D may be TRBD1 (5 bases). CDR3 length: 16 residues. V was pared by 2 bases and J by 3 bases, with 14 bases between. Germline V gene data show CDR1 as LGHDT and CDR2 as YNNKEL (reference sequence). CDR3 region: CASSQLPPDSGNTIYF. The CDR3 DNA is TGTGCCAGCAGCCAACTGCCGCCAGACAGTGGAAACACCATATATTTT.